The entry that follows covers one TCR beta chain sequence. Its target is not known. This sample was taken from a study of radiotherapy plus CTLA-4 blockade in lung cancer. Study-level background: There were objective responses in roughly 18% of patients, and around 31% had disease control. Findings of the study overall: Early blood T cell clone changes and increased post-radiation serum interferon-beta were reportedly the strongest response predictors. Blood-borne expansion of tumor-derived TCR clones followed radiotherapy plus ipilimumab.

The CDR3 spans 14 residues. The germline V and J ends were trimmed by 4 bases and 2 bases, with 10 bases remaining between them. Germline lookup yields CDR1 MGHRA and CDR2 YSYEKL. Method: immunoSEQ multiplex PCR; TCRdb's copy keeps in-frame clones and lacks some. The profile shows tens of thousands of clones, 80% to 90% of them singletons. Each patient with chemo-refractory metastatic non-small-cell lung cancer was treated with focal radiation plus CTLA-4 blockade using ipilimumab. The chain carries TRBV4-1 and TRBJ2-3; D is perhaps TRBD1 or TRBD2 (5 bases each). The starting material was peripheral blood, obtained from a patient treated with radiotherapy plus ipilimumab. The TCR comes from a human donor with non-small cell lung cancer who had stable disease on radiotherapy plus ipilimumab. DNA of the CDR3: TGCGCCAGCAGCCCCGTGGGGACCACAGATACGCAGTATTTT. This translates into CASSPVGTTDTQYF.